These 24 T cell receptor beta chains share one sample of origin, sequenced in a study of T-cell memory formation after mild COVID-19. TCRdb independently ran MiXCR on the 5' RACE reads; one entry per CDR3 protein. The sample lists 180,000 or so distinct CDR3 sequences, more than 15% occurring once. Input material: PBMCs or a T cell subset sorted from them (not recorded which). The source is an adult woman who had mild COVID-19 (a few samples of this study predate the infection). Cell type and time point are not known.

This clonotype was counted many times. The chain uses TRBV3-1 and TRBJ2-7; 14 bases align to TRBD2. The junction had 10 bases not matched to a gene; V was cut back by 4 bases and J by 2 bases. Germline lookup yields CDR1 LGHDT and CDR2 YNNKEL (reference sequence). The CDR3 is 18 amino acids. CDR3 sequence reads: CASSPSGTSGSFAYEQYF. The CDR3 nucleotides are TGTGCCAGCAGCCCCTCCGGGACTAGCGGGAGCTTCGCCTACGAGCAGTACTTC.

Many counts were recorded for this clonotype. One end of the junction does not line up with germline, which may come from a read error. As DNA, the CDR3 is TGTGCTAGCAGCATGGACAGGGACGGCGAGCAGTACTTC. Protein: CASSMDRDGEQYF. This chain links TRBV7-7 with TRBJ2-7; 8 nucleotides agree with TRBD1. The CDR3 sequence is 13 residues long. CDR1 SSHAT and CDR2 FNYEAQ come from the germline V gene (reference sequence). Using reference TRBV7-7 and TRBJ2-7 for the parts outside the CDR3, the full variable domain is GAGVSQSPRYKVTKRGQDVTLRCDPISSHATLYWYQQALGQGPEFLTYFNYEAQPDKSGLPSDRFSAERPEGSISTLTIQRTEQRDSAMYRCASSMDRDGEQYFGPGTRLTVT.

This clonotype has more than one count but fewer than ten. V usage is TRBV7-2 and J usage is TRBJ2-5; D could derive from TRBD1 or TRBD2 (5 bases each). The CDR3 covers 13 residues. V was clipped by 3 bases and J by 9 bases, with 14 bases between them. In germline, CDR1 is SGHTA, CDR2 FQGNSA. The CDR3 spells CASSFRDGRAQYF. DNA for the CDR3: TGTGCCAGCAGCTTCCGGGACGGCAGGGCCCAGTACTTC.

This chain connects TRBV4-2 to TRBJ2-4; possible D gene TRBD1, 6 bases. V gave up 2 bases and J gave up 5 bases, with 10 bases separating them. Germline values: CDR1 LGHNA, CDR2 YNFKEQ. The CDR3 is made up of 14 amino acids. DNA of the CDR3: TGTGCCAGCAGCCAACCGGGACAAGAAAACATTCAGTACTTC. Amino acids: CASSQPGQENIQYF.

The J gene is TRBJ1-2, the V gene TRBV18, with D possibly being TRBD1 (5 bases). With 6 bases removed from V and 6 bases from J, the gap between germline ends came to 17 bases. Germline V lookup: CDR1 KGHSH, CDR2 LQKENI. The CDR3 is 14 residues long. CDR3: CASSLGEGSHGYTF. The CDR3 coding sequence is TGTGCCAGCTCCTTGGGGGAGGGGAGCCATGGCTACACCTTC.

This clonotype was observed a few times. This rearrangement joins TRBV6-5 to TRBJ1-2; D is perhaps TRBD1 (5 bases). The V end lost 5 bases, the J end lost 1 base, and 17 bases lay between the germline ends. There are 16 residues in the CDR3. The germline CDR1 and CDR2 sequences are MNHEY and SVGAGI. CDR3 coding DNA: TGTGCCAGCAGTCTCCTGGGGGGAGAGCTTAACTATGGCTACACCTTC. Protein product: CASSLLGGELNYGYTF.

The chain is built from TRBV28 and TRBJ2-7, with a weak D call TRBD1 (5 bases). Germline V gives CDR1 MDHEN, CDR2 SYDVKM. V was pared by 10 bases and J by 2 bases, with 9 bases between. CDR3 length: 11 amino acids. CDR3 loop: CATKQAYEQYF. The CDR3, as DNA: TGTGCCACTAAACAGGCCTACGAGCAGTACTTC.

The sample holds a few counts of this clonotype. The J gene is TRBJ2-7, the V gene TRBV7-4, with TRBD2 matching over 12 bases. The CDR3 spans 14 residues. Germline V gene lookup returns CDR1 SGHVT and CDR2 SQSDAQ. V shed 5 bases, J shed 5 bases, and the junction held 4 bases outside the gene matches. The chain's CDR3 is CASSGLAGRDEQYF. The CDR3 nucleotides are TGTGCCAGCAGCGGACTAGCGGGGAGGGACGAGCAGTACTTC. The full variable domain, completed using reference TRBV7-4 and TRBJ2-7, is GAGVSQSPRYKVAKRGRDVALRCDSISGHVTLYWYRQTLGQGSEVLTYSQSDAQRDKSGRPSGRFSAERPERSVSTLKIQRTEQGDSAVYLCASSGLAGRDEQYFGPGTRLTVT.

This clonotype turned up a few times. CDR3 DNA sequence: TGCAGTGCTAGAGTTAGACTAGCGGGAGGGGATGAGCAGTTCTTC. Protein: CSARVRLAGGDEQFF. The chain joins TRBV20-1 to TRBJ2-1; TRBD2 agrees at 14 bases. CDR3 length: 15 amino acids. Germline lookup yields CDR1 DFQATT and CDR2 SNEGSKA (reference sequence). J was trimmed by 8 bases and V by 1 base; bases with no gene match: 4.

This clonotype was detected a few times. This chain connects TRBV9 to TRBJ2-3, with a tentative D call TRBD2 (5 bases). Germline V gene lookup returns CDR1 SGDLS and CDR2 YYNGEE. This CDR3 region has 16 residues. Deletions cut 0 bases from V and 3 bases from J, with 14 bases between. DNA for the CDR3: TGTGCCAGCAGCGTAGTCGTCGGACTGAGAACAGATACGCAGTATTTT. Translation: CASSVVVGLRTDTQYF.

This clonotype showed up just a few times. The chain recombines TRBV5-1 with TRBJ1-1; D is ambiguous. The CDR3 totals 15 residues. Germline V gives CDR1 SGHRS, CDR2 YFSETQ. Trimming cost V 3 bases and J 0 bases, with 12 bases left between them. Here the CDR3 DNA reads TGCGCCAGCAGCTCGACTCCGGCCGTGAACACTGAAGCTTTCTTT. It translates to CASSSTPAVNTEAFF.

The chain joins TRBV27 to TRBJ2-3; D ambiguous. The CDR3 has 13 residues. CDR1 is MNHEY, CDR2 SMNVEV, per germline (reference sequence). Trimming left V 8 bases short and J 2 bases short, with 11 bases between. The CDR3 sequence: CASRTFLTDTQYF. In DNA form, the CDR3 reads TGTGCCAGCCGCACATTTCTCACAGATACGCAGTATTTT.

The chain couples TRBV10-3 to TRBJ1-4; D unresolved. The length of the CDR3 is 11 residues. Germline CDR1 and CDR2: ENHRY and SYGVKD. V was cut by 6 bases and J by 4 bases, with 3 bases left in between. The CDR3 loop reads CAIRGNEKLFF. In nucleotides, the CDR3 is TGTGCCATCAGGGGTAATGAAAAACTGTTTTTT.

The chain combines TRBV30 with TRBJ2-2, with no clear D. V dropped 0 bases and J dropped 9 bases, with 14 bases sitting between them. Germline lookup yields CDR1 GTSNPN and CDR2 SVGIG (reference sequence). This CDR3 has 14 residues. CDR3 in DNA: TGTGCCTGGAGTGTAATATCCGTAGCAAGGGAGCTGTTTTTT. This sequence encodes CAWSVISVARELFF.

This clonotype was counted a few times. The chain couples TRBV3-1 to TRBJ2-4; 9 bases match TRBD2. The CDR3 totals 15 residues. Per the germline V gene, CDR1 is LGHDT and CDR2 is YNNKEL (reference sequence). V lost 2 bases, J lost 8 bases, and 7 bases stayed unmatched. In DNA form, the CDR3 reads TGTGCCAGCAGCCAATTTAGCGGGGGTTTCGACATTCAGTACTTC. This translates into CASSQFSGGFDIQYF.

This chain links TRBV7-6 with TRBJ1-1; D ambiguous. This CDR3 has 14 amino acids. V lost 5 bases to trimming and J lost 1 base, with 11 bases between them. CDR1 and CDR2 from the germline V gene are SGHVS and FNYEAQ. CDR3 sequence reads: CASSTRAGNTEAFF. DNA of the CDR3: TGTGCCAGCAGCACAAGGGCGGGGAACACTGAAGCTTTCTTT. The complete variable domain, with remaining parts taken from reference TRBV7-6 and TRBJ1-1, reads GAGVSQSPRYKVTKRGQDVALRCDPISGHVSLYWYRQALGQGPEFLTYFNYEAQQDKSGLPNDRFSAERPEGSISTLTIQRTEQRDSAMYRCASSTRAGNTEAFFGQGTRLTVV.

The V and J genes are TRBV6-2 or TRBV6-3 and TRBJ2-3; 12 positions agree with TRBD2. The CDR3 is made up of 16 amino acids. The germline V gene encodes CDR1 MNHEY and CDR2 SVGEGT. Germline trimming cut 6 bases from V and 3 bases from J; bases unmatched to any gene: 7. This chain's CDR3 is CASRQQLAGGTDTQYF. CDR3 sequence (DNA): TGTGCCAGCAGACAACAACTAGCGGGAGGAACAGATACGCAGTATTTT.

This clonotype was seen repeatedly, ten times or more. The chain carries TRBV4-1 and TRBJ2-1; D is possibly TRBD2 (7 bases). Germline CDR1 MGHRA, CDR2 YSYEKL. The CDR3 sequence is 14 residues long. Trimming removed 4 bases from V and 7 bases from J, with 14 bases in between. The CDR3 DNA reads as TGCGCCAGCAGCCGGGGGGGGCGGATGAATGAGCAGTTCTTC. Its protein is CASSRGGRMNEQFF.

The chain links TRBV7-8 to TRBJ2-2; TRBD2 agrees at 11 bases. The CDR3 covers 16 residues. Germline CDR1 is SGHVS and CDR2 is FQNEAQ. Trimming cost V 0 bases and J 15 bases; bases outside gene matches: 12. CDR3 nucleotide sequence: TGTGCCAGCAGCTTAGCGCTCGGACTAGCGGGTGGGGTATTGTTTTTT. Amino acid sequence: CASSLALGLAGGVLFF. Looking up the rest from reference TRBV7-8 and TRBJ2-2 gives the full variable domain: GAGVSQSPRYKVAKRGQDVALRCDPISGHVSLFWYQQALGQGPEFLTYFQNEAQLDKSGLPSDRFFAERPEGSVSTLKIQRTQQEDSAVYLCASSLALGLAGGVLFFGEGSRLTVL.

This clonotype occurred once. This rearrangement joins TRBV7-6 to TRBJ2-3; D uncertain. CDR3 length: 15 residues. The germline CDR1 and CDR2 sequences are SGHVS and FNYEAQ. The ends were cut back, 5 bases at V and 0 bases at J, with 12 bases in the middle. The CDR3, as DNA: TGTGCCAGCAGCGGTAGTCGGGCTAGCACAGATACGCAGTATTTT. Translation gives CASSGSRASTDTQYF.

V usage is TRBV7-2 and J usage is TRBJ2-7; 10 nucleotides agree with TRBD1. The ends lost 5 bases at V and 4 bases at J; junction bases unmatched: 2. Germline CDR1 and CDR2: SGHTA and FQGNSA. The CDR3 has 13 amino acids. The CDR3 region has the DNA TGTGCCAGCAGCGCGGACAGGGGGTACGAGCAGTACTTC. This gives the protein CASSADRGYEQYF.

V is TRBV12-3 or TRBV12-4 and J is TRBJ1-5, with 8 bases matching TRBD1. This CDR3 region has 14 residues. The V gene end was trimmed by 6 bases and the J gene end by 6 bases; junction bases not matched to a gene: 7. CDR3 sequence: CASSSDREGQPQHF. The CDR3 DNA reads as TGTGCCAGCAGCTCGGACAGGGAGGGTCAGCCCCAGCATTTT.

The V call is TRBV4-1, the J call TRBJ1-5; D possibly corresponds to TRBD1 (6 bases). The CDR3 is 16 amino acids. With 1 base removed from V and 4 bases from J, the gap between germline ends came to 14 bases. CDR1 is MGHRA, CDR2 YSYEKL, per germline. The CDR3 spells CASSQVRTADNQPQHF. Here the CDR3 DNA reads TGCGCCAGCAGCCAAGTTAGGACAGCTGATAATCAGCCCCAGCATTTT.

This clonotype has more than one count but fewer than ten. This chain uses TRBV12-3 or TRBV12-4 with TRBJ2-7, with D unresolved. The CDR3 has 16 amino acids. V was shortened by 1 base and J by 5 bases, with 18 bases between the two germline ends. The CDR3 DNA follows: TGTGCCAGCAGTTTAGGGGCCGGCAGAATGAATCACGAGCAGTACTTC. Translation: CASSLGAGRMNHEQYF.